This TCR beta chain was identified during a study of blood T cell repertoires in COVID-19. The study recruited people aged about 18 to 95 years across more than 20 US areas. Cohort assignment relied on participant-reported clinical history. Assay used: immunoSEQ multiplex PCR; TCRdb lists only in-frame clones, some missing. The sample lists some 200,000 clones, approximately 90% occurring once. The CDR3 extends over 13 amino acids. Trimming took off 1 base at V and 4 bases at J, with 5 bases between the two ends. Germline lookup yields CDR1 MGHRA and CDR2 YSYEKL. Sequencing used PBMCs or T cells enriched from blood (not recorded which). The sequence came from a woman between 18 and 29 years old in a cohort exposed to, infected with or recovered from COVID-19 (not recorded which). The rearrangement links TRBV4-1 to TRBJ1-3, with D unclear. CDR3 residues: CASSQGRGNTIYF. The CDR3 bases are TGCGCCAGCAGCCAAGGGAGAGGAAACACCATATATTTT.